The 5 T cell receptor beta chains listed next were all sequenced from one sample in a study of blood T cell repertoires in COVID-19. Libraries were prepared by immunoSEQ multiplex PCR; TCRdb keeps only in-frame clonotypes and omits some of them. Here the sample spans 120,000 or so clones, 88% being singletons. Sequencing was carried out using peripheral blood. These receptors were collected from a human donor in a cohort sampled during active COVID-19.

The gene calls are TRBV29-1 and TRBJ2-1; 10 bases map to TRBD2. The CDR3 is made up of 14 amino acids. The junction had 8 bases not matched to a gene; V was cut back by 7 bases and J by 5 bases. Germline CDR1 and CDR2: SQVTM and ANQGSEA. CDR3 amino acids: CSGPSGGENNEQFF. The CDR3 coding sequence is TGCAGCGGACCCAGCGGGGGGGAGAACAATGAGCAGTTCTTC.

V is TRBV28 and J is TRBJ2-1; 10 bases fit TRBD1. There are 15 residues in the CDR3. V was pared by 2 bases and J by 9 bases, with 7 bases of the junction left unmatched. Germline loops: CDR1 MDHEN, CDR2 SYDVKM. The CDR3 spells CASSLPTGGIGEQFF. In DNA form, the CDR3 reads TGTGCCAGCAGTTTACCGACAGGGGGCATCGGTGAGCAGTTCTTC.

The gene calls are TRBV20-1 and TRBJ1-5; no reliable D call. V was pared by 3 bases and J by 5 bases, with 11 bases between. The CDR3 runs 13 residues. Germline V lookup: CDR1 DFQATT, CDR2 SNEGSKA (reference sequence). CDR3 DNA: TGCAGTGCTAGTAGTGAGTTGGATCAGCCCCAGCATTTT. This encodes CSASSELDQPQHF.

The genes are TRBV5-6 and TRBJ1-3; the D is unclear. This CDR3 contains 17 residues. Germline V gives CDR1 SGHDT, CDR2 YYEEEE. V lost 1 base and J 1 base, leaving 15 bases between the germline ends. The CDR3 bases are TGTGCCAGCAGCTTGTATTTCAGGCTTACTTCTGGAAACACCATATATTTT. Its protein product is CASSLYFRLTSGNTIYF.

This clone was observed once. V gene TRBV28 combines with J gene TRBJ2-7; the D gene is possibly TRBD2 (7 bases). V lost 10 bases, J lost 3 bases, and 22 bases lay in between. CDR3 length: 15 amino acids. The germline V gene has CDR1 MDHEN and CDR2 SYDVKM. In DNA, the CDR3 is TGTGCCACAAGGGGGGGTTCTGCGGGAGACTACGAGCAGTACTTC. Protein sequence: CATRGGSAGDYEQYF.